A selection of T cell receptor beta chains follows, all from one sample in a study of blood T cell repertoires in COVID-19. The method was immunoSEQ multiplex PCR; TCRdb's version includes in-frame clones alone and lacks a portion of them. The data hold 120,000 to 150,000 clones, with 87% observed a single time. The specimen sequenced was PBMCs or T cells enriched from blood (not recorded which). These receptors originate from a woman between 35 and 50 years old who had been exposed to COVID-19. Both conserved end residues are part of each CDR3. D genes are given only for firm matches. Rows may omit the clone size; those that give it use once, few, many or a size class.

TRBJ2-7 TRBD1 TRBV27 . TGTGCCAGCATCCTCCCCAAAGGGGGCAGGTACGAGCAGTACTTC CASILPKGGRYEQYF
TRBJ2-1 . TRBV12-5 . TGTGCTAGTGGTTCGAGACAGGAGCAGTTCTTC CASGSRQEQFF
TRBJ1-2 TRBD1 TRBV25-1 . TGTGCCAGCGGGGAGCCCGGGACAGGGGTTGGCTACACCTTC CASGEPGTGVGYTF
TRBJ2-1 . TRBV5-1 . TGCGCCAGCAGCCCTAGAGGGCATGAGCAGTTCTTC CASSPRGHEQFF
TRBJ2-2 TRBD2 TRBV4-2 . TGTGCCAGCAGCCAAGTAGGTCGGGGGGACACCGGGGAGCTGTTTTTT CASSQVGRGDTGELFF
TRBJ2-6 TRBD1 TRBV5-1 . TGCGCCAGCAGCTTGGTACAGGGGATTCCTGGGGCCAACGTCCTGACTTTC CASSLVQGIPGANVLTF
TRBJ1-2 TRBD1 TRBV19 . TGTGCCAGTAGTAGCCAGGGACAGGGAGAGAATGGCTACACCTTC CASSSQGQGENGYTF
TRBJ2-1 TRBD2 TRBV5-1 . TGCGCCAGCAGCCCCGGGACTAGGGGGGGCGATGAGCAGTTCTTC CASSPGTRGGDEQFF
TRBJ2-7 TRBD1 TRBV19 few TGTGCCAGTAATCACCGGGACAGCTCCTACGAGCAGTACTTC CASNHRDSSYEQYF
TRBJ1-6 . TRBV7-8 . TGTGCCAGCAGCTTACAAGGGGCGGCGCCGATAAATTCACCCCTCCACTTT CASSLQGAAPINSPLHF
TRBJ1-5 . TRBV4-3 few TGCGCCAGCAGCCAAGAAGTGAGGGCTCAGCCCCAGCATTTT CASSQEVRAQPQHF
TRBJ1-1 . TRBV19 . TGTGCCAGTACAGGGTTCCTTCTCGGCGGTGAAGCTTTCTTT CASTGFLLGGEAFF
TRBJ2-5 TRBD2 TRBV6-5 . TGTGCCAGCAGTTATCTAGCGGGGGGCCAAGAGACCCAGTACTTC CASSYLAGGQETQYF
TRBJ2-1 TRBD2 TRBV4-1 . TGCGCCAGTAGGACTAGCGGGGGGGCTTGGGATGAGCAGTTCTTC CASRTSGGAWDEQFF
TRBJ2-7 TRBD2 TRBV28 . TGTGCCAGCAGTCGACTAGCGGGGCCCTACGAGCAGTACTTC CASSRLAGPYEQYF
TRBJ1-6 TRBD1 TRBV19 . TGTGCCAGTAGTACCGAGACAGGGTGGAATTCACCCCTCCACTTT CASSTETGWNSPLHF
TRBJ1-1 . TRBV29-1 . TGCAGCGTTGGGGGACTCCTGGGTGCTGAAGCTTTCTTT CSVGGLLGAEAFF
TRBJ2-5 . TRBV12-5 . TGTGCTAGTGGGAGGGGGACGGGTGAAGAGACCCAGTACTTC CASGRGTGEETQYF
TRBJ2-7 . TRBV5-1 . TGCGCCAGCAGCTTGGAGCCAGCGGAACTCTACGAGCAGTACTTC CASSLEPAELYEQYF
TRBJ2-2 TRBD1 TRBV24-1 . TGTGCCACCAGTGATCCCGGACAGGGGGACACCGGGGAGCTGTTTTTT CATSDPGQGDTGELFF
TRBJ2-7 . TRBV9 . TGTGCCAGCAGCGTAGCACCCACTAGTTTCTACGAGCAGTACTTC CASSVAPTSFYEQYF
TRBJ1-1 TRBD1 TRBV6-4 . TGTGCCAGCAAACAGGGGGAGGTCGACACTGAAGCTTTCTTT CASKQGEVDTEAFF
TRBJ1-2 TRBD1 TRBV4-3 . TGCGCCAGCAGCCCAGCAGGACAGGGGAAAACGGGCTACACCTTC CASSPAGQGKTGYTF
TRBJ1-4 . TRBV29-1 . TGCAGCGTTGGGGCAGGGGTTAAGGAAAAACTGTTTTTT CSVGAGVKEKLFF
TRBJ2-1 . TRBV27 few TGTGCCAGCAGTTTAGGGGCGTCCTACAATGAGCAGTTCTTC CASSLGASYNEQFF
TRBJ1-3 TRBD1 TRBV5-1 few TGCGCCAGCAGGGACAGGGGGAGCTCTGGAAACACCATATATTTT CASRDRGSSGNTIYF
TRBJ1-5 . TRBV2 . TGTGCCAGCAGTGATCAGTATCAGCCCCAGCATTTT CASSDQYQPQHF
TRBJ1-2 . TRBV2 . TGTGCCAGCACTATGACATCGGGGGACCATGGCTACACCTTC CASTMTSGDHGYTF